A single sample is the source of the 13 T cell receptor beta chains below, sequenced in a study of T cell changes during pregnancy in multiple sclerosis. Using immunoSEQ multiplex PCR, the repertoire was profiled, and TCRdb retains in-frame clones only, with some absent. Among about 40,000 clones, roughly 90% were seen once, and the ten largest hold 10% to 15%. The sample was CD8+ T cells from peripheral blood mononuclear cells, taken in the first trimester of pregnancy. The receptors were gathered from a female donor with multiple sclerosis, enrolled in a pregnancy study.

This chain joins TRBV11-2 and TRBJ2-7, with a weak D call TRBD1 (5 bases). Germline V gene sequence: CDR1 SGHAT, CDR2 FQNNGV. CDR3 size: 13 residues. Trimming took off 0 bases at V and 5 bases at J, with 8 bases between the two ends. The CDR3 is CASSLEVGDEQYF. The CDR3 bases are TGTGCCAGCAGCTTAGAAGTAGGGGACGAGCAGTACTTC.

The chain carries TRBV4-1 and TRBJ1-3; D is ambiguous. The V and J ends lost 4 bases and 3 bases respectively, with 19 bases between them. CDR3 size: 17 residues. CDR1 and CDR2 (germline): MGHRA, YSYEKL. Here the CDR3 DNA reads TGCGCCAGCAGCCGAGTCCTTTTTGCCAGCGGTGGAAACACCATATATTTT. This gives the protein CASSRVLFASGGNTIYF.

This clone appeared once. The chain combines TRBV27 with TRBJ1-1; D uncertain. V lost 2 bases and J lost 0, with 7 bases in between. CDR1 and CDR2 (germline): MNHEY, SMNVEV (reference sequence). The CDR3 covers 14 residues. DNA for the CDR3: TGTGCCAGCAGTTTAGGCGGGGTGAACACTGAAGCTTTCTTT. Translated, it gives CASSLGGVNTEAFF.

This clone was counted a single time. Other DNA sequences in the same sample also yield this CDR3. The genes are TRBV11-2 and TRBJ2-3; TRBD2 is a possible D gene (5 bases). Trimming stripped 1 base from V and 6 bases from J, with 8 bases between. From germline, CDR1 is SGHAT and CDR2 FQNNGV. This CDR3 has 13 residues. The CDR3 nucleotides are TGTGCCAGCAGCTTAGTTACGGGGGATACGCAGTATTTT. This gives the protein CASSLVTGDTQYF. Full variable domain (outside the CDR3, taken from reference TRBV11-2 and TRBJ2-3): EAGVAQSPRYKIIEKRQSVAFWCNPISGHATLYWYQQILGQGPKLLIQFQNNGVVDDSQLPKDRFSAERLKGVDSTLKIQPAKLEDSAVYLCASSLVTGDTQYFGPGTRLTVL.

The V call is TRBV7-9, the J call TRBJ2-7, with D maybe TRBD1 (5 bases). Trimming pared 6 bases from V and 2 bases from J, leaving 11 bases between. In germline, CDR1 is SEHNR, CDR2 FQNEAQ (reference sequence). The CDR3 consists of 13 residues. As DNA, the CDR3 is TGTGCCAGCAGTGGGGCGGTAACCTACGAGCAGTACTTC. This translates into CASSGAVTYEQYF.

The rearrangement links TRBV6-1 to TRBJ1-5; D may be TRBD1 (6 bases). The CDR3 length is 13 residues. CDR1 is MNHNS and CDR2 is SASEGT in the germline V gene. V lost 4 bases to trimming and J lost 7 bases, with 11 bases between them. The CDR3 DNA reads as TGTGCCAGCAGTGGACAGGTAGGCCAGCCCCAGCATTTT. Its translation is CASSGQVGQPQHF.

V and J are TRBV5-6 and TRBJ1-2; D perhaps matches TRBD1 (5 bases). The germline gives CDR1 SGHDT, CDR2 YYEEEE. The CDR3 loop spans 13 amino acids. With 0 bases removed from V and 3 bases from J, the gap between germline ends came to 6 bases. The CDR3 loop reads CASSLVQDYGYTF. CDR3 in DNA: TGTGCCAGCAGCTTGGTACAGGACTATGGCTACACCTTC.

The V gene is TRBV2, the J gene TRBJ1-1; D is ambiguous. Per germline, CDR1 SNHLY and CDR2 FYNNEI. This CDR3 spans 13 amino acids. V lost 1 base and J 11 bases, leaving 14 bases between the germline ends. The CDR3 reads CASSEGGGREAFF. The CDR3 nucleotides read TGTGCCAGCAGTGAAGGGGGTGGCCGGGAGGCTTTCTTT.

V usage is TRBV19 and J usage is TRBJ1-1, with D uncertain. The CDR3 sequence is 12 residues long. The germline V and J ends were trimmed by 1 base and 6 bases, with 6 bases remaining between them. The germline gives CDR1 LNHDA, CDR2 SQIVND (reference sequence). In DNA, the CDR3 is TGTGCCAGTAGTATAGGTTACTCTGAAGCTTTCTTT. Translation gives CASSIGYSEAFF.

This chain joins TRBV7-9 and TRBJ1-2; 8 bases fit TRBD1. Per the germline V gene, CDR1 is SEHNR and CDR2 is FQNEAQ (reference sequence). V shed 1 base, J shed 5 bases, and the junction held 9 bases outside the gene matches. CDR3 length: 16 residues. CDR3 sequence reads: CASSLDAGGPVYGYTF. CDR3 DNA sequence: TGTGCCAGCAGCTTAGACGCAGGGGGCCCGGTATATGGCTACACCTTC. Full variable domain (remainder filled in from reference TRBV7-9 and TRBJ1-2): DTGVSQNPRHKITKRGQNVTFRCDPISEHNRLYWYRQTLGQGPEFLTYFQNEAQLEKSRLLSDRFSAERPKGSFSTLEIQRTEQGDSAMYLCASSLDAGGPVYGYTFGSGTRLTVV.

The chain employs TRBV13 and TRBJ2-6, with TRBD1 matching 9 bases. The J segment lost 2 bases and the V segment lost 0 bases, leaving 8 bases of the junction unmatched. This CDR3 region has 19 residues. Per the germline V gene, CDR1 is PRHDT and CDR2 is FYEKMQ (reference sequence). The CDR3 sequence is CASSLGRGTGWTGANVLTF. The DNA for the CDR3 is TGTGCCAGCAGCTTAGGCAGGGGGACAGGGTGGACTGGGGCCAACGTCCTGACTTTC. The whole variable domain, remainder taken from reference TRBV13 and TRBJ2-6, is AAGVIQSPRHLIKEKRETATLKCYPIPRHDTVYWYQQGPGQDPQFLISFYEKMQSDKGSIPDRFSAQQFSDYHSELNMSSLELGDSALYFCASSLGRGTGWTGANVLTFGAGSRLTVL.

CDR3: CASRPGTGNTEAFF. The DNA of the CDR3 is TGTGCCAGCAGACCAGGGACAGGGAACACTGAAGCTTTCTTT. This sequence joins TRBV7-8 and TRBJ1-1; 8 bases are a match to TRBD1. This CDR3 comprises 14 residues. CDR1 and CDR2 from the germline V gene are SGHVS and FQNEAQ. After removal of 6 bases from V and 1 base from J, the junction contained 4 bases not matched to a gene. Complete variable domain (other parts from reference TRBV7-8 and TRBJ1-1): GAGVSQSPRYKVAKRGQDVALRCDPISGHVSLFWYQQALGQGPEFLTYFQNEAQLDKSGLPSDRFFAERPEGSVSTLKIQRTQQEDSAVYLCASRPGTGNTEAFFGQGTRLTVV.

V gene TRBV2 combines with J gene TRBJ1-2, with D unclear. This CDR3 contains 14 residues. V lost 3 bases and J 0 bases, leaving 8 bases between the germline ends. From germline, CDR1 is SNHLY and CDR2 FYNNEI. The CDR3 nucleotides read TGTGCCAGCAGTGATGCAGTGACTAACTATGGCTACACCTTC. Its protein is CASSDAVTNYGYTF.